The next 19 T cell receptor beta chains were all read from a single sample in a study of blood T cells in healthy people across ages. Alongside a J-beta primer mix, a sample-barcoded 5' primer served in a second PCR lasting about 7 to 12 cycles. MiXCR was run by TCRdb on the 5' RACE reads, yielding one entry per CDR3 protein. This table has roughly 1,800,000 distinct CDR3 sequences, roughly 50% appearing once. Sequencing was done on a sample of blood. The receptors stem from a woman aged 35 to 49 in good health.

The chain couples TRBV28 to TRBJ2-4; 7 nucleotides match TRBD2. This CDR3 comprises 13 residues. Trimming cost V 5 bases and J 13 bases; bases outside gene matches: 11. The germline V gene encodes CDR1 MDHEN and CDR2 SYDVKM. The CDR3 protein is CASSPSGTTTQYF. The CDR3, as DNA: TGTGCCAGCAGTCCCTCCGGGACTACAACCCAGTACTTC.

This clonotype has just a few counts. This rearrangement joins TRBV6-1 to TRBJ2-5; D may be TRBD1 or TRBD2 (5 bases each). Germline CDR1 and CDR2: MNHNS and SASEGT. The CDR3 runs to 14 residues. Trimming stripped 6 bases from V and 4 bases from J, with 15 bases between. This chain's CDR3 is CASRNRGRGETQYF. In nucleotides, the CDR3 is TGTGCCAGCAGGAATCGGGGAAGGGGAGAGACCCAGTACTTC.

This clonotype was counted only a few times. V is TRBV5-1 and J is TRBJ2-4; D gene unclear. Trimming removed 0 bases from V and 3 bases from J, with 4 bases in between. The CDR3 has 13 amino acids. The germline CDR1 and CDR2 sequences are SGHRS and YFSETQ. The CDR3 DNA follows: TGCGCCAGCAGCTTGGAGGGCAAAAACATTCAGTACTTC. Residues: CASSLEGKNIQYF.

This clonotype has just a few counts. The CDR3 loop reads CASSSLSGGFYEQYF. The CDR3 DNA is TGTGCCAGCAGCTCCCTTAGCGGGGGCTTTTACGAGCAGTACTTC. V is TRBV7-2 and J is TRBJ2-7; 9 positions agree with TRBD2. V dropped 4 bases and J dropped 4; count of bases not matched to a gene: 8. Germline V gene lookup returns CDR1 SGHTA and CDR2 FQGNSA. CDR3 size: 15 residues.

The chain couples TRBV12-3 or TRBV12-4 to TRBJ1-5; 7 nucleotides match TRBD1. With V trimmed by 2 bases and J by 4 bases, 8 bases remained unmatched. The CDR3 runs 16 residues. CDR3 protein: CASSLRGRGWNQPQHF. DNA for the CDR3: TGTGCCAGCAGTTTAAGGGGCAGGGGGTGGAATCAGCCCCAGCATTTT.

V and J are TRBV7-2 and TRBJ2-5; the match to TRBD2 covers 10 bases. There are 17 residues in the CDR3. Losses at the gene ends were 5 bases for V and 2 bases for J; bases not matched to a gene: 11. Germline V CDR1 and CDR2: SGHTA, FQGNSA. This CDR3 reads CASSRSGGALSQETQYF. The DNA of the CDR3 is TGTGCCAGCAGCCGCAGCGGGGGGGCCCTGAGTCAAGAGACCCAGTACTTC.

This clonotype was detected only a few times. This sequence joins TRBV6-2 or TRBV6-3 and TRBJ1-5; 9 positions agree with TRBD1. Germline CDR1 MNHEY, CDR2 SVGEGT. CDR3 length: 15 residues. The V and J ends lost 6 bases and 4 bases, in that order; junction bases with no gene match: 7. The CDR3 nucleotides read TGTGCCAGCAGGGGACAGGGTAAGATGAATCAGCCCCAGCATTTT. The encoded protein is CASRGQGKMNQPQHF.

V is TRBV5-1 and J is TRBJ2-1, with TRBD1 identical over 8 bases. Per germline, CDR1 SGHRS and CDR2 YFSETQ. The CDR3 runs to 18 residues. The trim removed 0 bases at V and 0 bases at J, leaving 8 bases unmatched. CDR3 DNA: TGCGCCAGCAGCTTGGAGGGGCAGGGGGCGTACTCCTACAATGAGCAGTTCTTC. This sequence encodes CASSLEGQGAYSYNEQFF.

The chain joins TRBV9 to TRBJ2-1, with 12 bases lining up with TRBD2. The CDR3 is 17 residues long. Germline V gives CDR1 SGDLS, CDR2 YYNGEE. The V segment lost 4 bases and the J segment 2 bases; nucleotides outside the gene matches: 7. The CDR3 nucleotides read TGTGCCAGCAGCATCCCTAGCGGGGGGGCTCCCTACAATGAGCAGTTCTTC. Protein product: CASSIPSGGAPYNEQFF.

This clonotype was seen a handful of times. The chain couples TRBV4-3 to TRBJ1-2; tentatively, D is TRBD1 (5 bases). The ends were cut back, 4 bases at V and 3 bases at J, with 9 bases in the middle. This CDR3 contains 13 residues. Germline CDR1 and CDR2: LGHNA and YSLEER. The CDR3 spells CASSPGSHYGYTF. CDR3 DNA: TGCGCCAGCAGCCCAGGGTCCCACTATGGCTACACCTTC.

This clonotype was counted between two and nine times. The chain has TRBV25-1 and TRBJ2-4; possibly TRBD1 or TRBD2 for D (6 bases each). The germline gives CDR1 MGHDK, CDR2 SYGVNS. V lost 11 bases and J 6 bases, leaving 23 bases between the germline ends. The CDR3 has 15 residues. CDR3 region: CAPQPSVFRGNIQYF. The CDR3 DNA sequence: TGTGCCCCACAACCTAGCGTCTTCAGGGGAAACATTCAGTACTTC.

The J gene is TRBJ2-2, the V gene TRBV6-5; 7 bases align to TRBD1. The CDR3 totals 16 residues. The V segment lost 2 bases and the J segment 4 bases; nucleotides outside the gene matches: 7. The germline V gene has CDR1 MNHEY and CDR2 SVGAGI. The CDR3 sequence: CASSYLLTGSTGELFF. For the CDR3, the DNA is TGTGCCAGCAGTTACCTCCTGACAGGGAGCACCGGGGAGCTGTTTTTT.

The chain has TRBV20-1 and TRBJ1-2; D possibly corresponds to TRBD1 (6 bases). Between the trimmed V and J ends, which lost 6 bases and 7 bases, there was a span of 21 bases. CDR3 size: 14 residues. Germline CDR1 and CDR2: DFQATT and SNEGSKA (reference sequence). The CDR3 loop is CSAGGFDFDCGYTF. The CDR3 region has the DNA TGCAGTGCAGGGGGTTTTGACTTTGACTGTGGCTACACCTTC.

The chain couples TRBV6-5 to TRBJ1-2; D remains ambiguous. Germline CDR1 and CDR2: MNHEY and SVGAGI. This CDR3 has 13 residues. V was shortened by 0 bases and J by 7 bases, with 9 bases between the two germline ends. CDR3 sequence reads: CASSYSFRVGYTF. Here the CDR3 DNA reads TGTGCCAGCAGTTACTCGTTTAGGGTTGGCTACACCTTC.

This clonotype was recorded only once. V is TRBV7-9 and J is TRBJ1-6; 7 nucleotides align to TRBD1. V trimming: 5 bases; J trimming: 10 bases; junction bases outside the gene matches: 14. The CDR3 sequence is 16 residues long. Germline CDR1 and CDR2: SEHNR and FQNEAQ (reference sequence). The CDR3 DNA follows: TGTGCCAGCAGCCCCAGTAGCGGGACAGTGTTGTCACCCCTCCACTTT. It yields the protein CASSPSSGTVLSPLHF.

The rearrangement uses TRBV12-3 or TRBV12-4 and TRBJ2-3; D might be TRBD1 (5 bases). Trimming took 7 bases from V and 4 from J, leaving 12 bases between them. This CDR3 region has 13 residues. The CDR3, as DNA: TGTGCCAGCAATCTTGCCAGGGCAGATACGCAGTATTTT. The encoded protein is CASNLARADTQYF.

This clonotype has just a few counts. The V call is TRBV21-1, the J call TRBJ2-3; the DNA was not compared with TRBD1, the D call given in the table. TRBV21-1 is reported as a pseudogene. The CDR3 consists of 17 residues. The CDR3, as DNA: TGTGCCAGCAGCAACAGCGGGGGGCCACTAATCACAGATACGCAGTATTTT. It yields the protein CASSNSGGPLITDTQYF.

The sample holds a few counts of this clonotype. The V gene is TRBV20-1, the J gene TRBJ2-7; 8 bases fit TRBD1. The CDR3 totals 13 residues. Trimming removed 6 bases from V and 5 bases from J; junction bases left unmatched: 9. Germline CDR1 is DFQATT and CDR2 is SNEGSKA (reference sequence). CDR3 sequence (DNA): TGCAGTGCCGAACGGACAGGGAGTAACGAGCAGTACTTC. This codes for CSAERTGSNEQYF.

This chain uses TRBV5-1 with TRBJ2-3; D unclear. The V and J ends lost 0 bases and 3 bases respectively, with 8 bases between them. The germline V gene has CDR1 SGHRS and CDR2 YFSETQ. This CDR3 contains 14 residues. The CDR3 is CASSLAWETDTQYF. The CDR3 nucleotides are TGCGCCAGCAGCTTGGCCTGGGAAACAGATACGCAGTATTTT.